One sample yielded the 5 T cell receptor beta chains listed below, sequenced in a study of blood T cell repertoires in COVID-19. Data came from immunoSEQ multiplex PCR; TCRdb stores just in-frame clones and leaves some out. The table shows a few hundred thousand clones, with roughly 84% occurring only once. The sequenced sample consisted of peripheral blood. The receptor source for this set is a man aged 45 to 65 with active or convalescent COVID-19.

The J gene is TRBJ1-4, the V gene TRBV5-8; 7 bases map to TRBD1. After removal of 4 bases from V and 5 bases from J, the junction contained 11 bases not matched to a gene. Germline CDR1 reads SGHTS; CDR2 reads YDEGEE. The CDR3 is made up of 16 amino acids. CDR3 loop: CASSPILAGGNEKLFF. The CDR3 region has the DNA TGTGCCAGCAGCCCCATATTAGCAGGGGGGAATGAAAAACTGTTTTTT.

The chain has TRBV7-9 and TRBJ1-2; D call uncertain. This CDR3 is built from 15 residues. Germline CDR1 reads SEHNR; CDR2 reads FQNEAQ (reference sequence). V was clipped by 4 bases and J by 3 bases, with 15 bases between them. CDR3 DNA: TGTGCCAGCAGCTCCACCAGTGACTTTGACTATGGCTACACCTTC. Translated, it gives CASSSTSDFDYGYTF.

The chain recombines TRBV28 with TRBJ2-1, with 13 positions matching TRBD2. The CDR3 is 15 residues long. Germline CDR1 MDHEN, CDR2 SYDVKM. After removal of 6 bases from V and 8 bases from J, the junction contained 7 bases not matched to a gene. The CDR3 here is CASSQLAGGPDEQFF. The CDR3 bases are TGTGCCAGCAGCCAACTAGCGGGAGGGCCCGATGAGCAGTTCTTC.

The rearrangement links TRBV6-6 to TRBJ1-4; D unclear. The germline V and J ends were trimmed by 5 bases and 3 bases, with 10 bases remaining between them. There are 14 residues in the CDR3. The germline V gene has CDR1 MNHNY and CDR2 SVGAGI (reference sequence). The CDR3 sequence is CASSNRRSNEKLFF. CDR3 bases: TGTGCCAGCAGTAACCGGAGGTCTAATGAAAAACTGTTTTTT.

V is TRBV18 and J is TRBJ2-1, with D tentatively TRBD1 (7 bases). This CDR3 is built from 14 residues. Trimming cost V 2 bases and J 8 bases, with 13 bases left between them. Germline CDR1 is KGHSH and CDR2 is LQKENI. CDR3 DNA: TGTGCCAGCTCACCATACAGGGGAGGTGATGAGCAGTTCTTC. This gives the protein CASSPYRGGDEQFF.